This TCR beta chain was observed in a study of blood T cell repertoires in COVID-19. The V gene's germline CDR1 is MNHEY and CDR2 SVGAGI. The length of the CDR3 is 14 residues. Trimming shortened V by 5 bases and J by 8 bases, and 16 bases separated the two germline ends. In the source study's methods: The assay estimated nucleated cells by amplifying reference gene primers. Clones were sequenced by immunoSEQ multiplex PCR, and TCRdb holds only the in-frame ones, with some missing. The V and J calls and clone size are taken from that table; D and trimming were inferred from the DNA. The sample includes about 120,000 clones, 70% to 90% seen only once; the top ten take 4% to 5.5%.

This clonotype was obtained from a man aged 35 to 55 with acute or convalescent COVID-19. The sample was peripheral blood. The rearrangement joins TRBV6-5 to TRBJ2-1; D may be TRBD2 (5 bases). The CDR3 nucleotides read TGTGCCAGCAGTCGAGGGTATGGGTCGGATGAGCAGTTCTTC. Translating gives CASSRGYGSDEQFF.